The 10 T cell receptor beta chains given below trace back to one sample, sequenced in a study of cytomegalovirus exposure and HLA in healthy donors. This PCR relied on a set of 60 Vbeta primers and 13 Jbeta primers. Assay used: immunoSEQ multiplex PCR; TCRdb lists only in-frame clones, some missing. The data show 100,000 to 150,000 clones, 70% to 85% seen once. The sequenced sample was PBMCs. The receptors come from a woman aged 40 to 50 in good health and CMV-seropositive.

This CDR3 is CASSPRAGGLDQETQYF. DNA of the CDR3: TGTGCCAGCAGTCCCCGAGCGGGAGGTCTTGATCAAGAGACCCAGTACTTC. This chain links TRBV27 with TRBJ2-5; 9 nucleotides align to TRBD2. The CDR3 is made up of 17 amino acids. V trimming: 5 bases; J trimming: 2 bases; junction bases outside the gene matches: 12. From germline, CDR1 is MNHEY and CDR2 SMNVEV (reference sequence).

CDR3 sequence (DNA): TGTGCCTGGAGCCCCGGGACAGTATTCGGGGAGCTGTTTTTT. Translated, it gives CAWSPGTVFGELFF. The chain carries TRBV30 and TRBJ2-2; 7 nucleotides align to TRBD1. CDR3 size: 14 residues. V shed 3 bases, J shed 7 bases, and the junction held 8 bases outside the gene matches. Per the germline V gene, CDR1 is GTSNPN and CDR2 is SVGIG (reference sequence).

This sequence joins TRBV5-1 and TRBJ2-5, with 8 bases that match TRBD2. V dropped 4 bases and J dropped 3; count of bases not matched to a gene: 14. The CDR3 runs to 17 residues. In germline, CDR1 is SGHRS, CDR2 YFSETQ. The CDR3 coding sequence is TGCGCCAGCAGCCGTTTTTTTAGCGGGGCGGGGAAAGAGACCCAGTACTTC. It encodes CASSRFFSGAGKETQYF.

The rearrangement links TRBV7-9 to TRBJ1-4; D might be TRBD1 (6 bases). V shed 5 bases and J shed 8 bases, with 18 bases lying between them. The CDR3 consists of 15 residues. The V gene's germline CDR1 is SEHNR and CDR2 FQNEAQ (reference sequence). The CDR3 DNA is TGTGCCAGCAGCGTCGCCGGGACAAGAAAGGAAAAACTGTTTTTT. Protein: CASSVAGTRKEKLFF.

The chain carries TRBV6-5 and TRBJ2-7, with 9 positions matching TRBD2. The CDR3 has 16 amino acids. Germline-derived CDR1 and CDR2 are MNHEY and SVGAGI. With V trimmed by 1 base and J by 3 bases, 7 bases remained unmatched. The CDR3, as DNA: TGTGCCAGCAGTTACTTAGCGGGAGCTAAAGACTACGAGCAGTACTTC. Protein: CASSYLAGAKDYEQYF.

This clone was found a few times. The CDR3 sequence is CASTGGQSSSYEQYF. CDR3 DNA sequence: TGTGCCAGCACCGGGGGACAGTCATCCTCCTACGAGCAGTACTTC. The chain carries TRBV6-1 and TRBJ2-7; maybe TRBD1 (7 bases). Germline loops: CDR1 MNHNS, CDR2 SASEGT. The CDR3 is 15 amino acids. With 7 bases removed from V and 0 bases from J, the gap between germline ends came to 16 bases.

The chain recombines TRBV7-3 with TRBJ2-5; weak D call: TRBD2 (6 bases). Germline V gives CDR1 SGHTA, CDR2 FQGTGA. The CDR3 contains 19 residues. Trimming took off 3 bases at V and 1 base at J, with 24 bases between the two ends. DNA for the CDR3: TGTGCCAGCAGCTTGAAAAGCGCGGGACTTCTGACGGGCCAAGAGACCCAGTACTTC. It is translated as CASSLKSAGLLTGQETQYF.

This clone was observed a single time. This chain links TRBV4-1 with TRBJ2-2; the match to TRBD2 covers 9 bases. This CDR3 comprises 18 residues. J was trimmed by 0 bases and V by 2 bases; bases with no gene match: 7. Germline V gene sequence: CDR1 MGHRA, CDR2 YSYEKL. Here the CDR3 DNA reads TGCGCCAGCAGCCAACTGTCCGGGACTAGCTCGAACACCGGGGAGCTGTTTTTT. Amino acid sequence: CASSQLSGTSSNTGELFF.

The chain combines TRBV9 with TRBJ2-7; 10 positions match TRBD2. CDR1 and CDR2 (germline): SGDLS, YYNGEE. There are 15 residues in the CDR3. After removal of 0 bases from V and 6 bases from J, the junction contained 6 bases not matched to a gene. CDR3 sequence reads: CASSVEGTSVREQYF. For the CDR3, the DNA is TGTGCCAGCAGCGTAGAGGGGACTAGCGTCCGCGAGCAGTACTTC. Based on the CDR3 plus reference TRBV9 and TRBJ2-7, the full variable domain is DSGVTQTPKHLITATGQRVTLRCSPRSGDLSVYWYQQSLDQGLQFLIQYYNGEERAKGNILERFSAQQFPDLHSELNLSSLELGDSALYFCASSVEGTSVREQYFGPGTRLTVT.

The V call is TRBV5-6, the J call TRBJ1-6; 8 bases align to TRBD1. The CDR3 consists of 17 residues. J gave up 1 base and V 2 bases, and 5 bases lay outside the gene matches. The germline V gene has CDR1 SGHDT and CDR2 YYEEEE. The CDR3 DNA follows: TGTGCCAGCAGCTTTGACAGGGGAAGGTCCTATAATTCACCCCTCCACTTT. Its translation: CASSFDRGRSYNSPLHF.